A single sample gave rise to the 32 T cell receptor beta chains below, sequenced in a study of early T cells in non-severe SARS-CoV-2 infection. TCRdb ran MiXCR on the 5' RACE reads and lists one entry per CDR3 protein. Altogether tens of thousands of distinct CDR3 sequences are present, about 9.4% being singletons, with the ten largest covering about 7.1%. The source was whole blood, collected at baseline. The origin of the receptors is an adult who was a healthcare worker with PCR-confirmed SARS-CoV-2 infection or an uninfected control (not recorded which).

The chain joins TRBV12-2 to TRBJ2-1; the D call in the table, TRBD1, was not verified against the DNA. TRBV12-2 is a known pseudogene. This CDR3 is built from 15 residues. The CDR3, as DNA: TGTGCAAGTCGCTTGGGACAGGGGGACGACAATGAGCAGTTCTTC. It is translated as CASRLGQGDDNEQFF.

The chain couples TRBV2 to TRBJ1-5; 8 nucleotides match TRBD1. The CDR3 has 17 residues. V gave up 5 bases and J gave up 6 bases; unmatched junction bases: 15. The germline V gene has CDR1 SNHLY and CDR2 FYNNEI. Written as DNA, the CDR3 is TGTGCCAGCAGTATCTCGACAGGGGAATCAGTGATTCAGCCCCAGCATTTT. This translates into CASSISTGESVIQPQHF.

This clonotype was counted only a few times. The chain joins TRBV10-3 to TRBJ2-3; TRBD2 agrees at 12 bases. Germline V gene sequence: CDR1 ENHRY, CDR2 SYGVKD. The CDR3 covers 15 residues. J gave up 6 bases and V 7 bases, and 8 bases lay outside the gene matches. The CDR3 is CAITPSGGAGDTQYF. CDR3 DNA sequence: TGTGCCATCACCCCTAGCGGGGGGGCTGGGGATACGCAGTATTTT.

This clonotype was observed many times. The genes are TRBV12-3 or TRBV12-4 and TRBJ1-5; 7 nucleotides agree with TRBD1. The ends lost 5 bases at V and 6 bases at J; junction bases unmatched: 4. This CDR3 region has 13 residues. Written as DNA, the CDR3 is TGTGCCAGCAGTCTTCAGGGGGGTCAGCCCCAGCATTTT. Protein product: CASSLQGGQPQHF.

Points on this clonotype: Compared with germline, one end of the junction differs, possibly owing to a read error. The genes are TRBV6-5 and TRBJ2-7, with 9 bases that match TRBD1. CDR3 length: 14 residues. Germline values: CDR1 MNHEY, CDR2 SVGAGI. The CDR3 reads CAGSRDREAYEQYF. For the CDR3, the DNA is TGTGCCGGCAGTAGGGACAGGGAGGCCTACGAGCAGTACTTC.

This clonotype was seen a few times. This chain uses TRBV2 with TRBJ1-6; tentative D call: TRBD1 (6 bases). Germline CDR1 SNHLY, CDR2 FYNNEI. CDR3 size: 16 residues. Trimming removed 0 bases from V and 10 bases from J, with 16 bases in between. CDR3 residues: CASSEARGGRASPLHF. The CDR3 coding sequence is TGTGCCAGCAGTGAAGCGCGAGGGGGAAGGGCCTCACCCCTCCACTTT.

This clonotype has just a few counts. This chain joins TRBV4-2 and TRBJ2-5; D gene uncertain. Germline loops: CDR1 LGHNA, CDR2 YNFKEQ. The CDR3 length is 14 residues. Trimming took off 0 bases at V and 0 bases at J, with 5 bases between the two ends. DNA for the CDR3: TGTGCCAGCAGCCAAGATCTTTACCAAGAGACCCAGTACTTC. Amino acids: CASSQDLYQETQYF.

The chain links TRBV20-1 to TRBJ2-7; 7 bases are shared with TRBD1. This CDR3 is built from 12 residues. Germline V CDR1 and CDR2: DFQATT, SNEGSKA (reference sequence). Germline trimming cut 5 bases from V and 5 bases from J; bases unmatched to any gene: 6. The CDR3 loop reads CSAAKGADEQYF. The CDR3, as DNA: TGCAGTGCTGCCAAGGGGGCAGACGAGCAGTACTTC.

This clonotype was recorded many times. The J gene is TRBJ1-5, the V gene TRBV4-3, with 8 bases aligning to TRBD1. Trimming took 0 bases from V and 3 from J; bases not matched to a gene: 4. The CDR3 extends over 16 amino acids. Germline-derived CDR1 and CDR2 are LGHNA and YSLEER. Written as DNA, the CDR3 is TGCGCCAGCAGCCAAGATCGGACAGGGAACAATCAGCCCCAGCATTTT. Translating it yields CASSQDRTGNNQPQHF.

The chain recombines TRBV20-1 with TRBJ2-3; 9 positions agree with TRBD2. Germline values: CDR1 DFQATT, CDR2 SNEGSKA (reference sequence). The CDR3 length is 20 residues. Trimming took 6 bases from V and 5 from J; bases not matched to a gene: 27. The CDR3 reads CSADNTRIIGGGASIDTQYF. The CDR3 coding sequence is TGCAGTGCCGATAATACTCGAATTATTGGCGGGGGGGCCAGTATAGATACGCAGTATTTT.

The sample holds many counts of this clonotype. This rearrangement joins TRBV7-3 to TRBJ2-6, with D perhaps being TRBD1 or TRBD2 (5 bases each). The V and J ends lost 5 bases and 0 bases respectively, with 17 bases between them. CDR1 is SGHTA, CDR2 FQGTGA, per germline. CDR3 length: 18 amino acids. The CDR3 region is CASSTLGRESSGANVLTF. CDR3 bases: TGTGCCAGCAGCACACTGGGACGTGAAAGCTCTGGGGCCAACGTCCTGACTTTC.

The V and J genes are TRBV10-1 and TRBJ2-3; possibly TRBD1 or TRBD2 for D (5 bases each). The CDR3 loop spans 15 amino acids. Germline values: CDR1 WNHNN, CDR2 SYGVQD (reference sequence). V lost 0 bases and J 4 bases, leaving 11 bases between the germline ends. The CDR3, as DNA: TGCGCCAGCAGTGAGTCTCCGGGGCCTGCAGATACGCAGTATTTT. It yields the protein CASSESPGPADTQYF.

In this sample, this clonotype turned up a few times. The CDR3 nucleotides read TGTGCCAGCTCACCGGGCACGGAAGGCTACACCTTC. Amino acid sequence: CASSPGTEGYTF. This rearrangement joins TRBV18 to TRBJ1-2; D ambiguous. V was pared by 3 bases and J by 8 bases, with 10 bases between. The length of the CDR3 is 12 residues. Germline V CDR1 and CDR2: KGHSH, LQKENI.

A few counts support this clonotype. This sequence joins TRBV5-4 and TRBJ2-5; no firm D call. CDR1 is SGHNT, CDR2 YYREEE, per germline (reference sequence). CDR3 length: 12 amino acids. Trimming removed 2 bases at V and 4 bases at J, with 6 bases between. CDR3 nucleotide sequence: TGTGCCAGCAGCTTTAAGGGAGAGACCCAGTACTTC. It codes for CASSFKGETQYF.

This clonotype was picked up many times. This chain joins TRBV9 and TRBJ1-2; 11 nucleotides line up with TRBD1. Germline values: CDR1 SGDLS, CDR2 YYNGEE. The CDR3 length is 14 residues. V dropped 3 bases and J dropped 4; count of bases not matched to a gene: 2. CDR3 in amino acids: CASSAGQGAYGYTF. DNA of the CDR3: TGTGCCAGCAGCGCCGGACAGGGGGCCTATGGCTACACCTTC.

This chain joins TRBV11-2 and TRBJ2-2; D remains unclear. The CDR3 is 16 residues long. Germline-derived CDR1 and CDR2 are SGHAT and FQNNGV. The V end lost 5 bases, the J end lost 5 bases, and 18 bases lay between the germline ends. The CDR3 loop reads CASSPLGRLGTGELFF. The CDR3 coding sequence is TGTGCCAGCAGCCCTTTGGGCAGGCTCGGGACCGGGGAGCTGTTTTTT.

V and J are TRBV3-2 and TRBJ2-7; the table's D gene call, TRBD1, was not cross checked with the DNA. TRBV3-2 is classified as a pseudogene. The CDR3 is made up of 16 amino acids. The CDR3 sequence: CASSPRGAQGANEQYF. The CDR3 nucleotides read TGTGCCAGCAGTCCTAGGGGGGCGCAGGGCGCTAACGAGCAGTACTTC.

This clonotype was recorded at least ten times. The CDR3: CASSASTGSGANVLTF. The DNA of the CDR3 is TGTGCCAGCAGTGCTTCGACGGGATCTGGGGCCAACGTCCTGACTTTC. The chain has TRBV7-3 and TRBJ2-6, with D possibly being TRBD2 (5 bases). Germline-derived CDR1 and CDR2 are SGHTA and FQGTGA. V lost 6 bases, J lost 1 base, and 13 bases lay in between. The CDR3 runs to 16 residues.

This clonotype was picked up a small number of times. The CDR3 region is CAISAGGGSTDTQYF. CDR3 bases: TGTGCCATCAGTGCGGGCGGGGGCAGCACAGATACGCAGTATTTT. The chain carries TRBV10-3 and TRBJ2-3; perhaps TRBD2 as D (7 bases). Germline values: CDR1 ENHRY, CDR2 SYGVKD. The length of the CDR3 is 15 residues. Trimming pared 4 bases from V and 0 bases from J, leaving 11 bases between.

In this sample, this clonotype turned up many times. The chain is built from TRBV18 and TRBJ1-1, with D perhaps TRBD1 (5 bases). Trimming shortened V by 0 bases and J by 1 base, and 12 bases separated the two germline ends. CDR1 and CDR2 from the germline V gene are KGHSH and LQKENI. The CDR3 spans 16 residues. For the CDR3, the DNA is TGTGCCAGCTCACCACCGAAACAGGACCCGAACACTGAAGCTTTCTTT. Its translation: CASSPPKQDPNTEAFF.

This clonotype was picked up a small number of times. The rearrangement joins TRBV19 to TRBJ1-5; no clear D. CDR1 is LNHDA and CDR2 is SQIVND in the germline V gene (reference sequence). V was pared by 3 bases and J by 0 bases, with 6 bases between. This CDR3 is 14 amino acids long. The CDR3 DNA reads TGTGCCAGTAGTATGGCGGATAGCAATCAGCCCCAGCATTTT. It translates to CASSMADSNQPQHF.

This clonotype was detected only a few times. This chain connects TRBV6-5 to TRBJ1-5; tentatively, D is TRBD1 (5 bases). Trimming removed 5 bases from V and 1 base from J, with 12 bases in between. The CDR3 covers 15 residues. Looked up from germline, CDR1 is MNHEY and CDR2 is SVGAGI. The CDR3 reads CASSLERGSNQPQHF. As DNA, the CDR3 is TGTGCCAGCAGTCTCGAAAGGGGAAGCAATCAGCCCCAGCATTTT.

The rearrangement joins TRBV7-2 to TRBJ2-3; perhaps TRBD2 as D (6 bases). There are 14 residues in the CDR3. Trimming removed 0 bases from V and 10 bases from J, with 14 bases in between. Germline V gene sequence: CDR1 SGHTA, CDR2 FQGNSA. The CDR3 DNA reads TGTGCCAGCAGCTTAGCTTTGGATCCGGGGGCGCAGTATTTT. Its translation: CASSLALDPGAQYF.

This clonotype was picked up many times. The chain uses TRBV4-3 and TRBJ2-5; 12 bases match TRBD2. V trimming: 1 base; J trimming: 5 bases; junction bases outside the gene matches: 2. CDR1 is LGHNA and CDR2 is YSLEER in the germline V gene. The CDR3 consists of 15 residues. The CDR3 is CASSQGLAGAETQYF. CDR3 bases: TGCGCCAGCAGCCAAGGACTAGCGGGGGCTGAGACCCAGTACTTC.

This chain links TRBV11-2 with TRBJ2-7; D perhaps matches TRBD1 (6 bases). The germline V gene encodes CDR1 SGHAT and CDR2 FQNNGV. Trimming removed 6 bases at V and 1 base at J, with 22 bases between. The CDR3 covers 17 residues. CDR3 residues: CASRLTGTPTDSYEQYF. In DNA, the CDR3 is TGTGCCAGCAGGCTAACCGGGACACCCACCGATTCCTACGAGCAGTACTTC.

V is TRBV5-1 and J is TRBJ2-1, with a possible D match to TRBD1 (6 bases). The CDR3 is 13 amino acids. The germline V gene has CDR1 SGHRS and CDR2 YFSETQ. Trimming removed 4 bases from V and 8 bases from J, with 13 bases in between. The CDR3 bases are TGCGCCAGCAGCGGTACAGGGCCCCATGAGCAGTTCTTC. Encoded protein: CASSGTGPHEQFF.

The V gene is TRBV7-9, the J gene TRBJ1-4, with D unresolved. Per the germline V gene, CDR1 is SEHNR and CDR2 is FQNEAQ (reference sequence). The CDR3 spans 13 residues. The V end lost 3 bases, the J end lost 8 bases, and 10 bases lay between the germline ends. CDR3 nucleotide sequence: TGTGCCAGCAGCTTTTCGGGGATCGAAAAACTGTTTTTT. Its translation is CASSFSGIEKLFF.

The chain uses TRBV29-1 and TRBJ1-3; D uncertain. CDR1 is SQVTM, CDR2 ANQGSEA, per germline. This CDR3 comprises 12 residues. Trimming stripped 4 bases from V and 3 bases from J, with 7 bases between. In DNA, the CDR3 is TGCAGCGTTGTGTGGGGTGGAAACACCATATATTTT. It yields the protein CSVVWGGNTIYF.

This clonotype was found many times. V gene TRBV10-3 combines with J gene TRBJ1-2; a possible D gene is TRBD1 (5 bases). V was clipped by 0 bases and J by 5 bases, with 10 bases between them. This CDR3 spans 14 amino acids. Germline CDR1 and CDR2: ENHRY and SYGVKD. The CDR3, as DNA: TGTGCCATCAGTGAGTCGCGACAGAGATATGGCTACACCTTC. This sequence encodes CAISESRQRYGYTF.

The sample holds a few counts of this clonotype. The J gene is TRBJ1-5, the V gene TRBV4-3, with D possibly matching TRBD1 (6 bases). The CDR3 has 16 residues. The germline CDR1 and CDR2 sequences are LGHNA and YSLEER. V dropped 4 bases and J dropped 4 bases, with 17 bases sitting between them. Here the CDR3 DNA reads TGCGCCAGCAGCCCGACAACTGCAGGGGCAAATCAGCCCCAGCATTTT. This gives the protein CASSPTTAGANQPQHF.

At least ten counts were recorded for this clonotype. The V call is TRBV9, the J call TRBJ2-1, with 8 bases aligning to TRBD1. V lost 4 bases to trimming and J lost 9 bases; unmatched junction nucleotides: 9. The CDR3 is 14 amino acids. Germline assignment: CDR1 SGDLS and CDR2 YYNGEE. This chain's CDR3 is CASSPRTGSVEQFF. The CDR3 nucleotides read TGTGCCAGCAGCCCCCGGACAGGGTCGGTTGAGCAGTTCTTC.

This clonotype was detected many times. The V gene is TRBV7-2, the J gene TRBJ2-7; 8 nucleotides align to TRBD2. The CDR3 is made up of 17 amino acids. CDR1 is SGHTA, CDR2 FQGNSA, per germline. Germline trimming cut 5 bases from V and 0 bases from J; bases unmatched to any gene: 12. The CDR3, as DNA: TGTGCCAGCAGCCAGGGGAGCGGGGGCTTTAACTCCTACGAGCAGTACTTC. Translating gives CASSQGSGGFNSYEQYF.